Listed below are T cell receptor beta chains from one sample, sequenced in a study of blood T cell repertoires in COVID-19. Sequencing used immunoSEQ multiplex PCR; TCRdb keeps in-frame clones, though not all of them. Of about 480,000 clones in the sample, around 87% were seen once. Input material: PBMCs or T cells enriched from blood (not recorded which). These receptors were obtained from a woman in her forties who had recovered from COVID-19. CDR3s include the opening cysteine and the closing phenylalanine or tryptophan. The D gene is left open where the match is weak.

V	J	D	CDR3	DNA
TRBV3-1/TRBV3-2	TRBJ2-7	NA	CASSLAGHSYEQYF	TGTGCCAGCAGCCTCGCGGGGCACTCCTACGAGCAGTACTTC
TRBV7-2	TRBJ1-2	NA	CASSLARGSKDYGYTF	TGTGCCAGCAGCTTAGCTAGGGGCAGTAAGGACTATGGCTACACCTTC
TRBV24-1	TRBJ1-2	TRBD1	CATSDRQGILYGYTF	TGTGCCACCAGTGATCGACAGGGGATCCTCTATGGCTACACCTTC
TRBV4-3	TRBJ2-5	TRBD2	CASSQDPTSGETQYF	TGCGCCAGCAGCCAAGACCCGACTAGCGGAGAGACCCAGTACTTC
TRBV11-3	TRBJ2-7	TRBD1	CASSFLTGNSRVEQYF	TGTGCCAGCAGCTTCTTGACAGGGAATAGTCGGGTCGAGCAGTACTTC
TRBV5-8	TRBJ1-2	TRBD1	CASSFTAGTAMSIFYTF	TGTGCCAGCAGCTTTACGGCCGGGACAGCAATGAGTATATTCTACACCTTC
TRBV27	TRBJ2-4	TRBD1	CASSLSPGTGVAKNIQYF	TGTGCCAGCAGTTTATCGCCGGGGACAGGGGTGGCCAAAAACATTCAGTACTTC
TRBV18	TRBJ2-7	TRBD2	CASSPRGSGKYEQYF	TGTGCCAGCTCACCCCGGGGTAGCGGGAAATACGAGCAGTACTTC
TRBV27	TRBJ1-2	NA	CASSLSSPTANYGYTF	TGTGCCAGCAGTTTATCCTCTCCGACAGCAAACTATGGCTACACCTTC
TRBV19	TRBJ2-1	NA	CASSLYGLGEGVNEQFF	TGTGCCAGTAGTTTATACGGTTTGGGGGAGGGGGTTAATGAGCAGTTCTTC
TRBV6-2/TRBV6-3	TRBJ1-2	NA	CASSSSNYGYTF	TGTGCCAGCAGTTCCAGTAACTATGGCTACACCTTC
TRBV6-5	TRBJ2-7	TRBD2	CASRVSGSTYEQYF	TGTGCCAGCAGGGTCAGCGGGAGCACTTACGAGCAGTACTTC